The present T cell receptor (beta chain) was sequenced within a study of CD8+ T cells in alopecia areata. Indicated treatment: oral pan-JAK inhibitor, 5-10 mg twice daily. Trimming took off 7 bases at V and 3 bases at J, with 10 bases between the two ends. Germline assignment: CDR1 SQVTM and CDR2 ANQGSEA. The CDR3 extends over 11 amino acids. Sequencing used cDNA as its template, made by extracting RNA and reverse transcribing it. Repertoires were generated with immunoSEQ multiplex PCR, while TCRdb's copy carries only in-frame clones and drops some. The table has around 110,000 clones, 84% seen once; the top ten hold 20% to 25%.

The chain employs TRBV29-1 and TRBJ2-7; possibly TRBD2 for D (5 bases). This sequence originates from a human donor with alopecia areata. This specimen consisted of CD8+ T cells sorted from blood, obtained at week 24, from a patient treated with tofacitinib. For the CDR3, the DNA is TGCAGCGGGGAGTGGGGCTACGAGCAGTACTTC. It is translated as CSGEWGYEQYF.